This TCR beta chain was retrieved from a study of a mutant IDH1 vaccine in newly diagnosed glioma. Some clones are missing from TCRdb's copy, which holds only in-frame ones; the method was immunoSEQ multiplex PCR. This sample has tens of thousands of clones, with 80% found just once. Deletions cut 5 bases from V and 8 bases from J, with 13 bases between. The CDR3 extends over 13 amino acids. The V gene's germline CDR1 is SGHVS and CDR2 FNYEAQ. Time point noted: week 23, last vaccination. Each vaccine dose was 300 ug of mutant IDH1 20-mer peptide, with topical imiquimod. This clone is labeled medium-sized. Its matching antigen is unknown.

Sequencing used PBMCs, obtained from a glioma patient whose treatment included an IDH1 peptide vaccine. The origin of this receptor is a man between 40 and 49 years old with glioma. The V call is TRBV7-6, the J call TRBJ2-4; no reliable D call. The CDR3 nucleotides read TGTGCCAGCAGCCGAGGACGACAAGACATTCAGTACTTC. Its protein is CASSRGRQDIQYF.